These 21 T cell receptor beta chains share one sample of origin, sequenced in a study of T-cell reconstitution after alpha-beta-depleted transplantation in children. Molecular barcoding with unique molecular identifiers was used for the TCRbeta library. TCRdb reprocessed the PCR reads with MiXCR, giving one entry per CDR3 protein. Seen here are hundreds of thousands of distinct CDR3 sequences, 13% observed once, and the top ten hold about 4%. Sequenced material: PBMCs, taken from the stem cell graft. Every receptor here comes from a human donor who donated a stem cell graft to a child with Fanconi anemia.

The V gene is TRBV10-3, the J gene TRBJ2-1, with D perhaps being TRBD1 or TRBD2 (6 bases each). The length of the CDR3 is 17 residues. The germline CDR1 and CDR2 sequences are ENHRY and SYGVKD. The V and J ends lost 0 bases and 4 bases respectively, with 16 bases between them. CDR3 sequence reads: CAISESTGGAGYNEQFF. The CDR3 DNA follows: TGTGCCATCAGTGAGTCGACAGGCGGGGCGGGTTACAATGAGCAGTTCTTC.

This clonotype was seen a handful of times. This chain connects TRBV7-9 to TRBJ1-2; a possible D gene is TRBD1 (5 bases). The CDR3 is made up of 13 amino acids. V was trimmed by 4 bases and J by 8 bases, leaving 14 bases between them. Germline V lookup: CDR1 SEHNR, CDR2 FQNEAQ (reference sequence). CDR3 DNA sequence: TGTGCCAGCAGCTCCCGGGGGTTTGAAGGCTACACCTTC. Amino acids: CASSSRGFEGYTF.

The chain recombines TRBV6-2 or TRBV6-3 with TRBJ2-3; 8 bases fit TRBD2. The CDR3 has 15 residues. V lost 2 bases, J lost 5 bases, and 6 bases stayed unmatched. Germline values: CDR1 MNHEY, CDR2 SVGEGT. CDR3 nucleotide sequence: TGTGCCAGCAGTTACATTCGGCGGGGGGAAGATACGCAGTATTTT. Its translation is CASSYIRRGEDTQYF.

The chain joins TRBV20-1 to TRBJ1-5, with D uncertain. The V end lost 1 base, the J end lost 4 bases, and 8 bases lay between the germline ends. This CDR3 has 13 residues. Germline assignment: CDR1 DFQATT and CDR2 SNEGSKA (reference sequence). In DNA, the CDR3 is TGCAGTGCTAGAGGGGCCAAGAATCAGCCCCAGCATTTT. Its translation is CSARGAKNQPQHF.

The CDR3 sequence is CASSGGVAGYYNEQFF. The CDR3 nucleotides are TGCGCCAGCAGCGGCGGGGTAGCGGGGTACTACAATGAGCAGTTCTTC. The J gene is TRBJ2-1, the V gene TRBV5-1; TRBD2 aligns across 8 bases. V trimming: 4 bases; J trimming: 3 bases; junction bases outside the gene matches: 9. The CDR3 consists of 16 residues. Germline values: CDR1 SGHRS, CDR2 YFSETQ.

The V gene is TRBV12-3 or TRBV12-4, the J gene TRBJ1-2, with D unclear. The CDR3 is 14 amino acids. Trimming stripped 2 bases from V and 1 base from J, with 8 bases between. In DNA form, the CDR3 reads TGTGCCAGCAGTTTATACCATGTTAACTATGGCTACACCTTC. Translation gives CASSLYHVNYGYTF.

This clonotype was observed a few times. This chain uses TRBV18 with TRBJ2-1; TRBD1 matches 10 bases. V trimming: 3 bases; J trimming: 2 bases; junction bases outside the gene matches: 4. This CDR3 contains 16 residues. Germline CDR1 KGHSH, CDR2 LQKENI. The CDR3 nucleotides read TGTGCCAGCTCACCCAGACAGGGGGCCACCTACAATGAGCAGTTCTTC. It yields the protein CASSPRQGATYNEQFF. The variable domain in full, with the rest retrieved from reference TRBV18 and TRBJ2-1, is NAGVMQNPRHLVRRRGQEARLRCSPMKGHSHVYWYRQLPEEGLKFMVYLQKENIIDESGMPKERFSAEFPKEGPSILRIQQVVRGDSAAYFCASSPRQGATYNEQFFGPGTRLTVL.

This clonotype was found many times. The chain employs TRBV3-1 and TRBJ2-1; 11 positions match TRBD1. The germline gives CDR1 LGHDT, CDR2 YNNKEL (reference sequence). CDR3 length: 16 residues. The J segment lost 9 bases and the V segment lost 1 base, leaving 8 bases of the junction unmatched. CDR3 nucleotides: TGTGCCAGCAGCCAAGGCGGGACAGGGGGATTGGGTGAGCAGTTCTTC. This sequence encodes CASSQGGTGGLGEQFF.

This clonotype appeared a few times. The chain employs TRBV20-1 and TRBJ1-2; D uncertain. The CDR3 consists of 14 residues. Germline V gene sequence: CDR1 DFQATT, CDR2 SNEGSKA (reference sequence). V was trimmed by 4 bases and J by 4 bases, leaving 16 bases between them. CDR3 sequence reads: CSAKRVGGAYGYTF. The CDR3 bases are TGCAGTGCTAAGCGGGTTGGCGGTGCCTATGGCTACACCTTC.

This clonotype turned up a few times. CDR3 protein: CASSLDPLDKALAKNIQYF. The DNA of the CDR3 is TGCGCCAGCAGCTTGGACCCTTTAGACAAGGCCTTAGCCAAAAACATTCAGTACTTC. V is TRBV5-1 and J is TRBJ2-4; D remains unclear. The CDR3 consists of 19 residues. Germline CDR1 SGHRS, CDR2 YFSETQ. Trimming removed 0 bases from V and 0 bases from J, with 19 bases in between.

This clonotype was recorded many times. The chain has TRBV12-3 or TRBV12-4 and TRBJ1-5; D gene uncertain. The CDR3 spans 13 residues. V shed 4 bases and J shed 0 bases, with 4 bases lying between them. The CDR3 DNA reads TGTGCCAGCAGTTCAAATAGCAATCAGCCCCAGCATTTT. It codes for CASSSNSNQPQHF.

This clonotype has a handful of counts. This rearrangement joins TRBV5-1 to TRBJ1-1; 7 positions agree with TRBD1. Germline CDR1 SGHRS, CDR2 YFSETQ. Trimming at V came to 2 bases and at J to 4 bases, leaving 5 bases not matched to a gene. The CDR3 consists of 14 residues. CDR3 bases: TGCGCCAGCAGCTTCGACACAGGGGTCACTGAAGCTTTCTTT. Its protein product is CASSFDTGVTEAFF.

This clonotype has only a few counts. The chain combines TRBV2 with TRBJ1-3; TRBD1 matches 7 bases. V gave up 6 bases and J gave up 0 bases; unmatched junction bases: 2. There are 14 residues in the CDR3. Per germline, CDR1 SNHLY and CDR2 FYNNEI. CDR3 in DNA: TGTGCCAGCAGGGGACAGATCTCTGGAAACACCATATATTTT. Its protein is CASRGQISGNTIYF.

This clonotype has just a few counts. The gene calls are TRBV20-1 and TRBJ1-2; D remains unclear. The CDR3 extends over 12 amino acids. V lost 3 bases and J lost 5, with 10 bases in between. Germline V CDR1 and CDR2: DFQATT, SNEGSKA (reference sequence). CDR3 in amino acids: CSASDRMYGYTF. The CDR3 coding sequence is TGCAGTGCTAGTGACCGGATGTATGGCTACACCTTC.

This rearrangement joins TRBV6-6 to TRBJ1-1; possibly TRBD1 for D (5 bases). V lost 7 bases and J 4 bases, leaving 7 bases between the germline ends. CDR3 length: 11 residues. Germline V gene lookup returns CDR1 MNHNY and CDR2 SVGAGI (reference sequence). The chain's CDR3 is CASKDSTEAFF. In nucleotides, the CDR3 is TGTGCCAGCAAAGACAGCACTGAAGCTTTCTTT.

In its sample, this clonotype was seen a few times. The gene calls are TRBV28 and TRBJ2-7; D perhaps matches TRBD1 (5 bases). From germline, CDR1 is MDHEN and CDR2 SYDVKM. The CDR3 extends over 14 amino acids. V was clipped by 4 bases and J by 0 bases, with 10 bases between them. The CDR3 spells CASSSGPSSYEQYV. CDR3 coding DNA: TGTGCCAGCAGTTCAGGGCCCAGCTCCTACGAGCAGTACGTC.

The chain recombines TRBV12-3 or TRBV12-4 with TRBJ1-1, with D possibly TRBD1 on 6 matching bases. The CDR3 consists of 15 residues. V shed 2 bases and J shed 7 bases, with 17 bases lying between them. The DNA of the CDR3 is TGTGCCAGCAGTTTAAGCCTAGGGGGACAAATTGAAGCTTTCTTT. Translated: CASSLSLGGQIEAFF.

This clonotype was detected only a few times. The V gene is TRBV2, the J gene TRBJ2-6; D perhaps matches TRBD2 (6 bases). This CDR3 has 16 residues. In germline, CDR1 is SNHLY, CDR2 FYNNEI. V lost 3 bases to trimming and J lost 4 bases, with 13 bases between them. The chain's CDR3 is CASSELGGAGANVLTF. The CDR3 DNA is TGTGCCAGCAGTGAGTTGGGGGGTGCCGGGGCCAACGTCCTGACTTTC.

The rearrangement uses TRBV5-1 and TRBJ1-1; no reliable D call. V was shortened by 5 bases and J by 1 base, with 9 bases between the two germline ends. The V gene's germline CDR1 is SGHRS and CDR2 YFSETQ. This CDR3 has 13 residues. CDR3 region: CASSEPQNTEAFF. DNA for the CDR3: TGCGCCAGCAGTGAACCTCAGAACACTGAAGCTTTCTTT.

This clonotype came up many times. The chain joins TRBV29-1 to TRBJ2-5; D assignment may be TRBD1 or TRBD2 (5 bases each). The V gene lost 6 bases and the J gene lost 5 bases, with 13 bases spanning the gap. Germline CDR1 SQVTM, CDR2 ANQGSEA. The CDR3 runs 12 residues. DNA for the CDR3: TGCAGCGTCGGGACGGCAGGGGAGACCCAGTACTTC. This codes for CSVGTAGETQYF.

This clonotype was recorded at least ten times. The V gene is TRBV12-3 or TRBV12-4, the J gene TRBJ2-5; TRBD1 matches 9 bases. There are 14 residues in the CDR3. The V and J ends lost 6 bases and 4 bases, in that order; junction bases with no gene match: 6. The CDR3 region has the DNA TGTGCCAGCAGCTTGGGACAGGGAGGAGAGACCCAGTACTTC. It yields the protein CASSLGQGGETQYF.